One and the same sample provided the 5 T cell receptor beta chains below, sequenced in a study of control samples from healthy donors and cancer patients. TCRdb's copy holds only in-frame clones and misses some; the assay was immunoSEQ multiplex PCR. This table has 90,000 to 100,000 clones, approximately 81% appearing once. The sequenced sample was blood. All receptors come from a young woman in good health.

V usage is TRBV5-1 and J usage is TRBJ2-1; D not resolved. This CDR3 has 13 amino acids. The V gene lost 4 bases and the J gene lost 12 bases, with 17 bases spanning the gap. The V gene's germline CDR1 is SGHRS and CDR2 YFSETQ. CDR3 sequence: CASSPPSEFGQFF. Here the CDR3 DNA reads TGCGCCAGCAGCCCACCGTCCGAGTTTGGGCAGTTCTTC.

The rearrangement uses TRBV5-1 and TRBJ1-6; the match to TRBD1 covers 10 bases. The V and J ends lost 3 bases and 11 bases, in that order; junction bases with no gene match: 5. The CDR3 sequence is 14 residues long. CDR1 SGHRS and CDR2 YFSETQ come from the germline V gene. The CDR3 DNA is TGCGCCAGCAGCTCGGGACAGGGGCTACCACCCCTCCACTTT. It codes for CASSSGQGLPPLHF.

This chain's CDR3 is CASTGGGTGELFF. The CDR3 bases are TGTGCCAGTACAGGGGGCGGGACCGGGGAGCTGTTTTTT. This rearrangement joins TRBV19 to TRBJ2-2; 8 bases fit TRBD1. The V gene's germline CDR1 is LNHDA and CDR2 SQIVND (reference sequence). The J segment lost 5 bases and the V segment lost 7 bases, leaving 3 bases of the junction unmatched. The length of the CDR3 is 13 residues.

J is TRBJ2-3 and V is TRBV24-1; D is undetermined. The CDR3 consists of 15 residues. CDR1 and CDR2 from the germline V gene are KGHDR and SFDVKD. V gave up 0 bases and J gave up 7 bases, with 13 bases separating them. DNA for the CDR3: TGTGCCACCAGTGATTTGCAGCAGGACCCACATACGCAGTATTTT. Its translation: CATSDLQQDPHTQYF.

In DNA, the CDR3 is TGTGCCAGTAGTATAGTTAGGGGTAAGCACAATGAGCAGTTCTTC. It encodes CASSIVRGKHNEQFF. The V and J genes are TRBV19 and TRBJ2-1; weak D call: TRBD1 (5 bases). The CDR3 extends over 15 amino acids. The V end lost 1 base, the J end lost 5 bases, and 12 bases lay between the germline ends. CDR1 is LNHDA, CDR2 SQIVND, per germline (reference sequence).